A selection of T cell receptor beta chains follows, all from one sample in a study of cytotoxic CD8 clonotypes in ibrutinib-treated CLL. Some clones are missing from TCRdb's copy, which holds only in-frame ones; the method was immunoSEQ multiplex PCR. This table holds hundreds of thousands of clones, roughly 70% found once. Sequenced here: PBMCs, sampled after 36 months of ibrutinib treatment. These receptors came from a human donor with chronic lymphocytic leukemia. CDR3s include the opening cysteine and the closing phenylalanine or tryptophan. A D gene is named only where the DNA matches it firmly. Some rows mark clone size as missing; the rest say once, few, many or name a class of expanded clone.

j_gene | abundance | d_gene | v_gene | CDR3aa | CDR3nt
TRBJ1-3 | . | TRBD1 | TRBV29-1 | CSVAKGAGNTIYF | TGCAGCGTCGCCAAGGGGGCAGGAAACACCATATATTTT
TRBJ1-1 | once | . | TRBV29-1 | CSVEWAITAEAFF | TGCAGCGTTGAATGGGCTATCACGGCTGAAGCTTTCTTT
TRBJ2-5 | . | . | TRBV5-1 | CASSLETRQETQYF | TGCGCCAGCAGCTTGGAAACGAGGCAAGAGACCCAGTACTTC
TRBJ1-1 | . | TRBD1 | TRBV5-1 | CASSHRGLESEAFF | TGCGCCAGCAGCCACAGGGGGCTAGAGAGTGAAGCTTTCTTT
TRBJ1-2 | . | . | TRBV25-1 | CASSEGASYTF | TGTGCCAGCAGTGAAGGCGCGAGCTACACCTTC
TRBJ2-3 | once | TRBD2 | TRBV7-2 | CASSFGGGFADTQYF | TGTGCCAGCAGCTTTGGCGGGGGGTTCGCAGATACGCAGTATTTT
TRBJ2-7 | . | . | TRBV5-4 | CASSADPSYEQYF | TGTGCCAGCAGCGCCGATCCTTCCTACGAGCAGTACTTC
TRBJ2-7 | few | . | TRBV7-6 | CASSLTYSGEQYF | TGTGCCAGCAGCTTAACTTACAGCGGGGAGCAGTACTTC
TRBJ1-2 | . | . | TRBV9 | CASSVAGQGYGYTF | TGTGCCAGCAGCGTAGCGGGCCAGGGTTATGGCTACACCTTC
TRBJ1-3 | . | . | TRBV5-1 | CASSLATVSGNTIYF | TGCGCCAGCAGCTTGGCCACGGTCTCTGGAAACACCATATATTTT
TRBJ2-7 | . | TRBD2 | TRBV27 | CASSIKQGPGLAGGYEQYF | TGTGCCAGCAGCATAAAGCAGGGGCCCGGACTAGCGGGAGGATACGAGCAGTACTTC
TRBJ2-7 | . | . | TRBV10-3 | CAISAQGYYFAYF | TGTGCCATCAGTGCCCAGGGGTACTACTTCGCGTACTTC
TRBJ2-1 | . | TRBD1 | TRBV7-2 | CASSLRTGGFNEQFF | TGTGCCAGCAGTTTAAGGACAGGGGGATTCAATGAGCAGTTCTTC
TRBJ1-2 | . | TRBD1 | TRBV5-6 | CASSLERQGSNYGYTF | TGTGCCAGCAGCTTGGAAAGACAGGGATCTAACTATGGCTACACCTTC
TRBJ1-3 | few | TRBD1 | TRBV7-2 | CASSTGQGEQYF | TGTGCCAGCAGCACGGGACAGGGGGAGCAATATTTT
TRBJ1-2 | . | . | TRBV4-2 | CASSQDGGGLSYTF | TGTGCCAGCAGCCAAGATGGTGGGGGGCTAAGCTACACCTTC
TRBJ2-5 | . | TRBD1 | TRBV6-1 | CASSEGTGGETQYF | TGTGCCAGCAGTGAAGGGACAGGGGGAGAGACCCAGTACTTC
TRBJ1-3 | . | TRBD1 | TRBV4-1 | CASSQDMGQGSGNTIYF | TGCGCCAGCAGCCAAGATATGGGACAGGGGTCTGGAAACACCATATATTTT
TRBJ2-3 | . | TRBD2 | TRBV2 | CASAGTSGSTDTQYF | TGTGCCAGCGCCGGGACTAGCGGTAGCACAGATACGCAGTATTTT
TRBJ2-1 | few | TRBD2 | TRBV5-4 | CATGTSGGNEQFF | TGTGCCACCGGGACTAGCGGGGGTAATGAGCAGTTCTTC
TRBJ1-2 | . | . | TRBV10-3 | CAISESSRQLKYGYTF | TGTGCCATCAGTGAGTCGAGTCGACAGCTAAAGTATGGCTACACCTTC
TRBJ2-6 | . | . | TRBV27 | CASRPAGFGPNVLTF | TGTGCCAGCAGGCCAGCAGGGTTCGGTCCCAACGTCCTGACTTTC
TRBJ2-1 | . | TRBD1 | TRBV6-5 | CASSYDRGTYNEQFF | TGTGCCAGCAGTTACGACAGGGGCACCTACAATGAGCAGTTCTTC
TRBJ2-7 | . | TRBD2 | TRBV5-1 | CASSPGGAGNYEQYF | TGCGCCAGCAGCCCCGGGGGAGCGGGGAACTACGAGCAGTACTTC
TRBJ2-7 | . | . | TRBV6-6 | CASSYGTPTYEQYF | TGTGCCAGCAGTTACGGGACACCGACCTACGAGCAGTACTTC
TRBJ2-7 | once | . | TRBV4-1 | CASSPTLAYEQYF | TGCGCCAGCAGCCCTACCTTAGCCTACGAGCAGTACTTC
TRBJ2-7 | . | . | TRBV5-1 | CASSLDRVLAYEQYF | TGCGCCAGCAGCTTGGACCGGGTCCTCGCATACGAGCAGTACTTC
TRBJ2-1 | . | . | TRBV14 | CASSQGLLRGPYNEQFF | TGTGCCAGCAGCCAAGGGTTGCTGCGGGGGCCCTACAATGAGCAGTTCTTC
TRBJ1-6 | few | TRBD1 | TRBV7-6 | CASSYALSGTANSPLHF | TGTGCCAGCAGCTATGCCTTATCCGGGACAGCTAATTCACCCCTCCACTTT
TRBJ1-2 | . | TRBD1 | TRBV4-1 | CASSQVRGLYTF | TGCGCCAGCAGCCAAGTTAGGGGGCTCTACACCTTC
TRBJ2-6 | . | TRBD1 | TRBV19 | CASRRPGQGARGANVLTF | TGTGCCAGTAGAAGACCGGGACAGGGGGCGAGGGGGGCCAACGTCCTGACTTTC
TRBJ1-1 | . | . | TRBV27 | CASRPREGLNTEAFF | TGTGCCAGCAGACCTCGCGAAGGGCTGAACACTGAAGCTTTCTTT
TRBJ1-1 | . | . | TRBV7-9 | CASSKYYAPEAFF | TGTGCCAGCAGCAAATATTATGCCCCTGAAGCTTTCTTT
TRBJ2-7 | . | . | TRBV4-2 | CASSQVGGGYEQYF | TGTGCCAGCAGCCAAGTAGGGGGGGGTTACGAGCAGTACTTC
TRBJ2-7 | few | . | TRBV18 | CASSPGLNEQYF | TGTGCCAGCTCACCAGGATTGAACGAGCAGTACTTC
TRBJ2-3 | . | TRBD2 | TRBV2 | CASSEWPSGTDTQYF | TGTGCCAGCAGTGAATGGCCTAGCGGAACAGATACGCAGTATTTT
TRBJ2-2 | . | . | TRBV10-3 | CAISSTGKGSNTGELFF | TGTGCCATCAGTTCCACAGGGAAGGGATCGAACACCGGGGAGCTGTTTTTT
TRBJ2-5 | . | TRBD2 | TRBV7-2 | CASSLARNWREVEETQYF | TGTGCCAGCAGCTTAGCGAGGAACTGGCGGGAGGTCGAAGAGACCCAGTACTTC
TRBJ1-2 | . | . | TRBV10-3 | CAISTGGSGQSVGYTF | TGTGCCATCAGCACGGGCGGCTCCGGACAGAGTGTTGGCTACACCTTC
TRBJ1-1 | . | . | TRBV4-1 | CASSQENRVAAFF | TGCGCCAGCAGCCAAGAAAACAGGGTAGCGGCTTTCTTT
TRBJ2-1 | . | . | TRBV19 | CASSWGNYNEQFF | TGTGCCAGTAGCTGGGGAAACTACAATGAGCAGTTCTTC
TRBJ1-2 | . | . | TRBV10-1 | CASSATGIPGYTF | TGCGCCAGCAGTGCCACAGGGATCCCTGGCTACACCTTC
TRBJ2-1 | . | . | TRBV10-3 | CAAKPGTNSYNEQFF | TGTGCCGCCAAACCCGGGACCAACTCCTACAATGAGCAGTTCTTC
TRBJ2-3 | . | TRBD2 | TRBV9 | CASSRLAGLYETQYF | TGTGCCAGCAGCAGACTAGCGGGCTTGTATGAGACGCAGTATTTT
TRBJ1-1 | . | . | TRBV9 | CASSVAPRVHGTEAFF | TGTGCCAGCAGCGTAGCTCCCAGGGTCCACGGCACTGAAGCTTTCTTT
TRBJ1-4 | . | . | TRBV7-8 | CASSLALEKLFF | TGTGCCAGCAGCTTAGCGCTTGAAAAACTGTTTTTT
TRBJ1-3 | . | . | TRBV11-2 | CASSLMAAGNTIYF | TGTGCCAGCAGCTTAATGGCAGCTGGAAACACCATATATTTT
TRBJ2-3 | . | TRBD2 | TRBV5-4 | CASSSGTTSTDTQYF | TGTGCCAGCAGCTCCGGGACTACCAGCACAGATACGCAGTATTTT
TRBJ1-1 | . | . | TRBV6-5 | CASRGGWTEAFF | TGTGCCAGCCGAGGGGGATGGACTGAAGCTTTCTTT
TRBJ1-2 | few | . | TRBV10-3 | CAISEGVEDNYGYTF | TGTGCCATCAGCGAGGGGGTTGAGGACAACTATGGCTACACCTTC
TRBJ1-1 | . | TRBD1 | TRBV19 | CASTNRGLEAFF | TGTGCCAGTACAAACAGGGGCCTTGAAGCTTTCTTT
TRBJ1-2 | few | . | TRBV27 | CASGEGYGYTF | TGTGCCAGCGGGGAAGGCTATGGCTACACCTTC
TRBJ2-3 | few | . | TRBV20-1 | CSAVFTDTQYF | TGCAGTGCAGTTTTCACAGATACGCAGTATTTT
TRBJ2-7 | . | TRBD1 | TRBV9 | CASSVGRGPSYEQYF | TGTGCCAGCAGCGTAGGCAGGGGGCCTTCCTACGAGCAGTACTTC